This TCR beta chain was identified in a study of cytomegalovirus exposure and HLA in healthy donors. Germline loops: CDR1 SGHRS, CDR2 YFSETQ. The CDR3 contains 16 residues. The junction had 12 bases not matched to a gene; V was cut back by 4 bases and J by 7 bases. The table came from immunoSEQ multiplex PCR; TCRdb's copy has only in-frame clones and leaves some out. There are 150,000 to 200,000 clones in the sample; around nine tenths occur only once, and approximately 2.6% lies in the top ten. Sequenced input: PBMCs. The sequence was obtained from a man between 18 and 35 years old in good health and CMV-seropositive. The chain employs TRBV5-1 and TRBJ2-1; 9 bases map to TRBD2. Here the CDR3 reads CASSPSPSGAVNEQFF. Written as DNA, the CDR3 is TGCGCCAGCAGCCCTAGTCCTAGCGGGGCCGTAAATGAGCAGTTCTTC.